The 25 T cell receptor beta chains presented below share a single source sample, sequenced in a study of post-analysis software for immune sequencing data. Study-level findings and limits: TRBV segments more frequent in patients than in controls numbered several and included TRBV5-6, TRBV5-1 and TRBV20-1.

Presence of unique molecular identifiers characterized the TCR beta cDNA libraries. TCRdb reprocessed the PCR reads via MiXCR and lists one record per CDR3 protein. In the table there are fewer than 850,000 distinct CDR3 sequences, just under 30% of which are singletons. Their antigens are not known. The specimen sequenced was blood. These receptors all stem from a girl aged 10 to 17 with multiple sclerosis.

This clonotype came up a few times. This rearrangement joins TRBV20-1 to TRBJ2-6, with D hard to call. This CDR3 comprises 14 residues. Trimming shortened V by 0 bases and J by 0 bases, and 3 bases separated the two germline ends. Per the germline V gene, CDR1 is DFQATT and CDR2 is SNEGSKA (reference sequence). DNA of the CDR3: TGCAGTGCTAGAGAGAACTCTGGGGCCAACGTCCTGACTTTC. Encoded protein: CSARENSGANVLTF.

The V and J genes are TRBV5-1 and TRBJ2-7; 9 bases are a match to TRBD1. The length of the CDR3 is 13 residues. Germline values: CDR1 SGHRS, CDR2 YFSETQ. V lost 5 bases, J lost 5 bases, and 5 bases stayed unmatched. CDR3 nucleotide sequence: TGCGCCAGCAGTGGACAGGGGTACCACGAGCAGTACTTC. It is translated as CASSGQGYHEQYF.

The J gene is TRBJ2-7, the V gene TRBV2; D may be TRBD1 (6 bases). The CDR3 has 15 residues. CDR1 SNHLY and CDR2 FYNNEI come from the germline V gene. The V gene lost 1 base and the J gene lost 0 bases, with 10 bases spanning the gap. The CDR3 DNA reads as TGTGCCAGCAGTGAAGTGGGACACAGCTCCTACGAGCAGTACTTC. Translation gives CASSEVGHSSYEQYF.

This clonotype was found a few times. The chain combines TRBV6-6 with TRBJ1-2; D remains ambiguous. The V end lost 6 bases, the J end lost 2 bases, and 19 bases lay between the germline ends. Germline CDR1 is MNHNY and CDR2 is SVGAGI (reference sequence). This CDR3 has 16 residues. This CDR3 reads CASSYPVGWENYGYTF. CDR3 in DNA: TGTGCCAGCAGCTACCCGGTTGGGTGGGAAAACTATGGCTACACCTTC.

This clonotype was detected only a few times. V is TRBV29-1 and J is TRBJ2-1; D not resolved. Per germline, CDR1 SQVTM and CDR2 ANQGSEA. Trimming shortened V by 5 bases and J by 4 bases, and 6 bases separated the two germline ends. This CDR3 spans 11 amino acids. The CDR3 region has the DNA TGCAGCGTTTCCGCGTACAATGAGCAGTTCTTC. This translates into CSVSAYNEQFF.

There are a few counts of this clonotype. The chain employs TRBV6-5 and TRBJ1-2; weak D call: TRBD1 (6 bases). CDR1 and CDR2 (germline): MNHEY, SVGAGI. CDR3 length equals 14 residues. Trimming cost V 5 bases and J 0 bases, with 10 bases left between them. CDR3 in DNA: TGTGCCAGCAGTGGACAGAGAGCTAACTATGGCTACACCTTC. The encoded protein is CASSGQRANYGYTF.

To note about this clonotype: A much larger clonotype is one base distant, so this may be a read error. V gene TRBV10-3 combines with J gene TRBJ2-1; 11 nucleotides align to TRBD2. TRBJ2-7 matches the DNA end more closely, so the J call is doubtful. The germline CDR1 and CDR2 sequences are ENHRY and SYGVKD. The CDR3 contains 15 residues. Written as DNA, the CDR3 is TGTGCCATCAGTGGTAGCGGGGGGGCCCACAATGAGCAGTACTTC. This encodes CAISGSGGAHNEQYF.

This chain connects TRBV24-1 to TRBJ2-5, with 8 bases matching TRBD1. The germline CDR1 and CDR2 sequences are KGHDR and SFDVKD. The CDR3 is 16 residues long. J gave up 11 bases and V 2 bases, and 15 bases lay outside the gene matches. Written as DNA, the CDR3 is TGTGCCACCAGTGATTCGCAAAGAGGACAGGGTTCTGTGCAGTACTTC. Protein sequence: CATSDSQRGQGSVQYF.

The chain combines TRBV6-2 or TRBV6-3 with TRBJ1-5; 7 nucleotides match TRBD1. The CDR3 runs 14 residues. Per germline, CDR1 MNHEY and CDR2 SVGEGT. J was trimmed by 3 bases and V by 7 bases; bases with no gene match: 6. This chain's CDR3 is CASNQEGANQPQHF. In DNA form, the CDR3 reads TGTGCCAGCAACCAGGAGGGGGCCAATCAGCCCCAGCATTTT.

About this clonotype itself: One end of the junction varies from germline; a read error may be responsible. V and J are TRBV6-6 and TRBJ1-5; a possible D gene is TRBD1 (5 bases). The CDR3 runs to 17 residues. CDR1 and CDR2 from the germline V gene are MNHNY and SVGAGI (reference sequence). In nucleotides, the CDR3 is TGTGCCGGCAGCCCCGGGGGGGGGAATAATGGCAATCAGCCCCAGCATTTT. Its protein is CAGSPGGGNNGNQPQHF.

In this sample, this clonotype turned up many times. The gene calls are TRBV29-1 and TRBJ2-7, with D maybe TRBD2 (5 bases). Germline V gene lookup returns CDR1 SQVTM and CDR2 ANQGSEA. This CDR3 has 13 residues. With 4 bases removed from V and 3 bases from J, the gap between germline ends came to 13 bases. DNA for the CDR3: TGCAGCGTTGTGGGTCCGGGGAGCTACGAGCAGTACTTC. It specifies CSVVGPGSYEQYF.

The genes are TRBV5-1 and TRBJ1-5; D is ambiguous. The V and J ends lost 2 bases and 0 bases respectively, with 9 bases between them. Germline V gene lookup returns CDR1 SGHRS and CDR2 YFSETQ. There are 15 residues in the CDR3. The CDR3 DNA reads as TGCGCCAGCAGCTTCGAGGGATATAGCAATCAGCCCCAGCATTTT. It yields the protein CASSFEGYSNQPQHF.

This chain joins TRBV7-9 and TRBJ2-1; D may be TRBD1 or TRBD2 (5 bases each). The CDR3 loop spans 15 amino acids. The V gene lost 3 bases and the J gene lost 8 bases, with 17 bases spanning the gap. Per germline, CDR1 SEHNR and CDR2 FQNEAQ (reference sequence). CDR3 sequence: CASSLGPGTSDEQFF. Here the CDR3 DNA reads TGTGCCAGCAGCTTGGGGCCCGGGACGAGCGATGAGCAGTTCTTC.

The rearrangement links TRBV6-6 to TRBJ2-1; no clear D. In germline, CDR1 is MNHNY, CDR2 SVGAGI (reference sequence). V lost 7 bases and J lost 10, with 14 bases in between. The CDR3 is 12 residues long. CDR3: CASKTGSSEQFF. The CDR3 DNA follows: TGTGCCAGCAAAACCGGGTCGTCAGAGCAGTTCTTC.

The chain links TRBV20-1 to TRBJ1-2; TRBD1 might be the D (6 bases). The V end lost 5 bases, the J end lost 6 bases, and 10 bases lay between the germline ends. Germline V gene sequence: CDR1 DFQATT, CDR2 SNEGSKA (reference sequence). This CDR3 contains 11 residues. CDR3 in amino acids: CSAGQTHGYTF. Here the CDR3 DNA reads TGCAGTGCTGGACAGACCCATGGCTACACCTTC.

This clonotype was seen many times. The genes are TRBV4-3 and TRBJ2-1, with D perhaps assigned TRBD1 or TRBD2 (5 bases each). V was clipped by 4 bases and J by 0 bases, with 7 bases between them. The CDR3 length is 14 residues. CDR1 and CDR2 (germline): LGHNA, YSLEER. The CDR3 coding sequence is TGCGCCAGCAGCCGAGGGGCCTCCTACAATGAGCAGTTCTTC. Its protein product is CASSRGASYNEQFF.

The rearrangement links TRBV12-3 or TRBV12-4 to TRBJ2-7; D is perhaps TRBD2 (5 bases). Trimming removed 9 bases at V and 0 bases at J, with 18 bases between. The CDR3 is 15 amino acids. Here the CDR3 DNA reads TGTGCCAGTCAACTCGGGCGGGCCCTCTCCTACGAGCAGTACTTC. It codes for CASQLGRALSYEQYF.

This clonotype came up a few times. J is TRBJ2-7 and V is TRBV7-2; 8 nucleotides match TRBD1. The CDR3 totals 15 residues. In germline, CDR1 is SGHTA, CDR2 FQGNSA. The V and J ends lost 0 bases and 3 bases, in that order; junction bases with no gene match: 4. CDR3 nucleotides: TGTGCCAGCAGCTTAGCAGCAGGGGGCATCTACGAGCAGTACTTC. Its translation: CASSLAAGGIYEQYF.

V and J are TRBV19 and TRBJ2-5, with TRBD2 identical over 9 bases. V gave up 3 bases and J gave up 7 bases; unmatched junction bases: 18. This CDR3 is built from 18 residues. CDR1 and CDR2 (germline): LNHDA, SQIVND (reference sequence). CDR3 nucleotides: TGTGCCAGTAGTATTGGGTCTAGCGGGACTGATAAGAGATGGACCCAGTACTTC. This codes for CASSIGSSGTDKRWTQYF.

This clonotype occurred a few times. The gene calls are TRBV20-1 and TRBJ1-5; D call uncertain. There are 13 residues in the CDR3. V was trimmed by 6 bases and J by 0 bases, leaving 9 bases between them. Germline loops: CDR1 DFQATT, CDR2 SNEGSKA (reference sequence). The CDR3 here is CSARGYSNQPQHF. CDR3 nucleotide sequence: TGCAGTGCGCGTGGTTATAGCAATCAGCCCCAGCATTTT.

On this clonotype itself: A read error may be the cause here, since a much bigger clone is one base away. The rearrangement uses TRBV9 and TRBJ2-5; 8 nucleotides match TRBD2. Germline CDR1 and CDR2: SGDLS and YYNGEE. Trimming took 0 bases from V and 11 from J; bases not matched to a gene: 15. This CDR3 is 16 amino acids long. The CDR3 nucleotides are TGTGCCAGCAGCGTAGCTACGACGGGAGGGCCCCACAAGCAGTACTTC. Its translation: CASSVATTGGPHKQYF.

J is TRBJ2-5 and V is TRBV20-1; D tentatively reads TRBD1 or TRBD2 (5 bases each). This CDR3 region has 12 residues. V lost 3 bases and J lost 11, with 16 bases in between. CDR1 is DFQATT, CDR2 SNEGSKA, per germline (reference sequence). The CDR3 nucleotides are TGCAGTGCTAGCCGGACTGGGGCGGAGCAGTACTTC. Its translation: CSASRTGAEQYF.

This clonotype occurred a few times. This chain links TRBV12-3 or TRBV12-4 with TRBJ1-2, with 8 bases fitting TRBD1. V dropped 5 bases and J dropped 8; count of bases not matched to a gene: 10. The CDR3 is 14 amino acids. The CDR3 here is CASSPDRTGRGYTF. DNA of the CDR3: TGTGCCAGCAGTCCGGACCGGACAGGGCGCGGCTACACCTTC.

V is TRBV20-1 and J is TRBJ1-1; possibly TRBD1 for D (5 bases). The V end lost 0 bases, the J end lost 1 base, and 21 bases lay between the germline ends. The CDR3 contains 18 residues. Germline V gene lookup returns CDR1 DFQATT and CDR2 SNEGSKA (reference sequence). CDR3 region: CSARDRGFWGVSNTEAFF. The CDR3 bases are TGCAGTGCTAGAGATCGCGGCTTTTGGGGGGTATCGAACACTGAAGCTTTCTTT.

This clonotype came up a few times. The V gene is TRBV12-5, the J gene TRBJ2-1; unclear D gene. Trimming left V 2 bases short and J 2 bases short, with 10 bases between. The CDR3 extends over 15 amino acids. CDR1 is LGHNT, CDR2 FRNRAP, per germline. This CDR3 is CASGLTPATYNEQFF. In nucleotides, the CDR3 is TGTGCTAGTGGTTTGACCCCAGCGACCTACAATGAGCAGTTCTTC.